The 15 T cell receptor beta chains below were found in one sample sequenced in a study of T-cell memory formation after mild COVID-19. TCRdb re-derived calls from the 5' RACE reads in MiXCR, one entry per CDR3 protein. The data contain 200,000 to 250,000 distinct CDR3 sequences, roughly 15% of them singletons. Sequencing was done on a sample of PBMCs or a T cell subset sorted from them (not recorded which). The source of these receptors is an adult woman who had mild COVID-19 (a few samples of this study predate the infection). Cell type and time point are not known.

The rearrangement uses TRBV4-3 and TRBJ1-2, with a tentative D call TRBD1 (5 bases). The germline V gene encodes CDR1 LGHNA and CDR2 YSLEER. The V end lost 0 bases, the J end lost 4 bases, and 12 bases lay between the germline ends. The CDR3 has 15 residues. CDR3 residues: CASSQDPQGGYGYTF. The DNA of the CDR3 is TGCGCCAGCAGCCAAGATCCCCAGGGAGGCTATGGCTACACCTTC.

The V call is TRBV5-1, the J call TRBJ2-3, with 7 nucleotides matching TRBD2. The CDR3 spans 15 residues. V gave up 2 bases and J gave up 8 bases; unmatched junction bases: 11. Germline V CDR1 and CDR2: SGHRS, YFSETQ. For the CDR3, the DNA is TGCGCCAGCAGCTTCGACGGGGGGACCTTAGGTACGCAGTATTTT. This codes for CASSFDGGTLGTQYF.

This clonotype was seen a few times. For the CDR3, the DNA is TGCGCCAGCAGCACGTCCTTCCGTGAGCAGTTCTTC. Protein: CASSTSFREQFF. The chain links TRBV5-1 to TRBJ2-1, with D uncertain. Between the trimmed V and J ends, which lost 4 bases and 9 bases, there was a span of 11 bases. Germline V gene lookup returns CDR1 SGHRS and CDR2 YFSETQ. This CDR3 has 12 residues. The full variable domain, its missing parts supplied by reference TRBV5-1 and TRBJ2-1, is KAGVTQTPRYLIKTRGQQVTLSCSPISGHRSVSWYQQTPGQGLQFLFEYFSETQRNKGNFPGRFSGRQFSNSRSEMNVSTLELGDSALYLCASSTSFREQFFGPGTRLTVL.

There are many counts of this clonotype. The J gene is TRBJ2-7, the V gene TRBV3-1; 7 positions agree with TRBD1. The germline V gene encodes CDR1 LGHDT and CDR2 YNNKEL (reference sequence). The CDR3 extends over 14 amino acids. V shed 0 bases, J shed 2 bases, and the junction held 1 base outside the gene matches. The CDR3 DNA is TGTGCCAGCAGCCAAGAAGGACAGGCCTACGAGCAGTACTTC. It translates to CASSQEGQAYEQYF.

This clonotype showed up just a few times. The genes are TRBV12-3 or TRBV12-4 and TRBJ2-2, with D possibly being TRBD1 (6 bases). CDR3 length equals 15 residues. Trimming left V 7 bases short and J 7 bases short, with 19 bases between. CDR3: CASIQGQPKYGELFF. CDR3 in DNA: TGTGCCAGCATTCAAGGACAGCCTAAATACGGGGAGCTGTTTTTT.

The V call is TRBV11-2, the J call TRBJ2-1; D call uncertain. The CDR3 covers 13 residues. Trimming cost V 5 bases and J 7 bases, with 12 bases left between them. The V gene's germline CDR1 is SGHAT and CDR2 FQNNGV. CDR3 loop: CASSLSGPNEQFF. Here the CDR3 DNA reads TGTGCCAGCAGCCTGAGTGGCCCGAATGAGCAGTTCTTC.

This clonotype was seen repeatedly, ten times or more. The chain carries TRBV24-1 and TRBJ1-1, with 7 bases matching TRBD1. The CDR3 spans 14 residues. Germline V gene lookup returns CDR1 KGHDR and CDR2 SFDVKD. V lost 7 bases to trimming and J lost 0 bases; unmatched junction nucleotides: 4. CDR3 coding DNA: TGTGCCACCAGAAAGACAGGGATGAACACTGAAGCTTTCTTT. Its protein product is CATRKTGMNTEAFF.

In this sample, this clonotype turned up once. Since a much larger clone is just one base distant, this may be a read error. The CDR3 DNA reads as TGTGCCAGCAGCTTTCCGGGAGGCTATGGCTGCACCTTC. This translates into CASSFPGGYGCTF. The J gene is TRBJ1-2, the V gene TRBV5-5; D is undetermined. Germline CDR1 is SGHKS and CDR2 is YYEKEE (reference sequence). This CDR3 spans 13 amino acids.

The J gene is TRBJ1-2, the V gene TRBV4-1; TRBD1 matches at 11 bases. The CDR3 length is 14 residues. Germline V gene lookup returns CDR1 MGHRA and CDR2 YSYEKL. V lost 5 bases to trimming and J lost 3 bases; unmatched junction nucleotides: 2. CDR3 sequence (DNA): TGCGCCAGCAGCACGGGACAGGGGGACTATGGCTACACCTTC. Translated, it gives CASSTGQGDYGYTF.

This clonotype has more than one count but fewer than ten. The CDR3 nucleotides read TGTGCCAGCAGTTTAGCTTCTAGCGGGGGGCCCTACGAGCAGTACTTC. This encodes CASSLASSGGPYEQYF. This rearrangement joins TRBV12-3 or TRBV12-4 to TRBJ2-7; 11 bases are a match to TRBD2. The junction had 3 bases not matched to a gene; V was cut back by 0 bases and J by 2 bases. The CDR3 runs 16 residues.

The rearrangement joins TRBV4-2 to TRBJ2-1; TRBD2 aligns across 12 bases. CDR3 length equals 18 residues. Trimming took 2 bases from V and 0 from J; bases not matched to a gene: 5. CDR1 is LGHNA and CDR2 is YNFKEQ in the germline V gene. CDR3: CASSQRLAGGPSYNEQFF. In DNA, the CDR3 is TGTGCCAGCAGCCAACGGCTAGCGGGAGGGCCCTCCTACAATGAGCAGTTCTTC.

Only a few counts were recorded for this clonotype. This rearrangement joins TRBV20-1 to TRBJ1-5; D not certain. CDR1 is DFQATT and CDR2 is SNEGSKA in the germline V gene (reference sequence). The CDR3 totals 17 residues. V lost 0 bases, J lost 9 bases, and 24 bases lay in between. The CDR3 is CSARDKKVYTSNSPQHF. The CDR3 DNA sequence: TGCAGTGCTAGAGATAAGAAGGTTTACACCAGTAACTCGCCCCAGCATTTT.

The chain joins TRBV9 to TRBJ2-3; D is possibly TRBD2 (6 bases). The CDR3 is 14 amino acids. V was cut by 0 bases and J by 7 bases, with 12 bases left in between. The germline V gene has CDR1 SGDLS and CDR2 YYNGEE. The CDR3 sequence: CASSVVGDSNTQYF. CDR3 nucleotide sequence: TGTGCCAGCAGCGTAGTGGGGGACTCTAATACGCAGTATTTT.

This clonotype came up once. The rearrangement uses TRBV7-6 and TRBJ2-7, with 7 positions matching TRBD1. This CDR3 region has 13 residues. J gave up 5 bases and V 7 bases, and 8 bases lay outside the gene matches. Germline-derived CDR1 and CDR2 are SGHVS and FNYEAQ. CDR3 in amino acids: CASTRQGSNEQYF. The CDR3, as DNA: TGTGCCAGCACCCGACAGGGTAGCAACGAGCAGTACTTC. Full variable domain (missing parts from reference TRBV7-6 and TRBJ2-7): GAGVSQSPRYKVTKRGQDVALRCDPISGHVSLYWYRQALGQGPEFLTYFNYEAQQDKSGLPNDRFSAERPEGSISTLTIQRTEQRDSAMYRCASTRQGSNEQYFGPGTRLTVT.

The chain couples TRBV4-1 to TRBJ2-7; 8 bases line up with TRBD1. The germline CDR1 and CDR2 sequences are MGHRA and YSYEKL. The CDR3 loop spans 14 amino acids. Trimming removed 3 bases from V and 6 bases from J; junction bases left unmatched: 7. CDR3 in DNA: TGCGCCAGCAGCCAGGGAAAGACAGGGGCCGAGCAGTACTTC. This translates into CASSQGKTGAEQYF.